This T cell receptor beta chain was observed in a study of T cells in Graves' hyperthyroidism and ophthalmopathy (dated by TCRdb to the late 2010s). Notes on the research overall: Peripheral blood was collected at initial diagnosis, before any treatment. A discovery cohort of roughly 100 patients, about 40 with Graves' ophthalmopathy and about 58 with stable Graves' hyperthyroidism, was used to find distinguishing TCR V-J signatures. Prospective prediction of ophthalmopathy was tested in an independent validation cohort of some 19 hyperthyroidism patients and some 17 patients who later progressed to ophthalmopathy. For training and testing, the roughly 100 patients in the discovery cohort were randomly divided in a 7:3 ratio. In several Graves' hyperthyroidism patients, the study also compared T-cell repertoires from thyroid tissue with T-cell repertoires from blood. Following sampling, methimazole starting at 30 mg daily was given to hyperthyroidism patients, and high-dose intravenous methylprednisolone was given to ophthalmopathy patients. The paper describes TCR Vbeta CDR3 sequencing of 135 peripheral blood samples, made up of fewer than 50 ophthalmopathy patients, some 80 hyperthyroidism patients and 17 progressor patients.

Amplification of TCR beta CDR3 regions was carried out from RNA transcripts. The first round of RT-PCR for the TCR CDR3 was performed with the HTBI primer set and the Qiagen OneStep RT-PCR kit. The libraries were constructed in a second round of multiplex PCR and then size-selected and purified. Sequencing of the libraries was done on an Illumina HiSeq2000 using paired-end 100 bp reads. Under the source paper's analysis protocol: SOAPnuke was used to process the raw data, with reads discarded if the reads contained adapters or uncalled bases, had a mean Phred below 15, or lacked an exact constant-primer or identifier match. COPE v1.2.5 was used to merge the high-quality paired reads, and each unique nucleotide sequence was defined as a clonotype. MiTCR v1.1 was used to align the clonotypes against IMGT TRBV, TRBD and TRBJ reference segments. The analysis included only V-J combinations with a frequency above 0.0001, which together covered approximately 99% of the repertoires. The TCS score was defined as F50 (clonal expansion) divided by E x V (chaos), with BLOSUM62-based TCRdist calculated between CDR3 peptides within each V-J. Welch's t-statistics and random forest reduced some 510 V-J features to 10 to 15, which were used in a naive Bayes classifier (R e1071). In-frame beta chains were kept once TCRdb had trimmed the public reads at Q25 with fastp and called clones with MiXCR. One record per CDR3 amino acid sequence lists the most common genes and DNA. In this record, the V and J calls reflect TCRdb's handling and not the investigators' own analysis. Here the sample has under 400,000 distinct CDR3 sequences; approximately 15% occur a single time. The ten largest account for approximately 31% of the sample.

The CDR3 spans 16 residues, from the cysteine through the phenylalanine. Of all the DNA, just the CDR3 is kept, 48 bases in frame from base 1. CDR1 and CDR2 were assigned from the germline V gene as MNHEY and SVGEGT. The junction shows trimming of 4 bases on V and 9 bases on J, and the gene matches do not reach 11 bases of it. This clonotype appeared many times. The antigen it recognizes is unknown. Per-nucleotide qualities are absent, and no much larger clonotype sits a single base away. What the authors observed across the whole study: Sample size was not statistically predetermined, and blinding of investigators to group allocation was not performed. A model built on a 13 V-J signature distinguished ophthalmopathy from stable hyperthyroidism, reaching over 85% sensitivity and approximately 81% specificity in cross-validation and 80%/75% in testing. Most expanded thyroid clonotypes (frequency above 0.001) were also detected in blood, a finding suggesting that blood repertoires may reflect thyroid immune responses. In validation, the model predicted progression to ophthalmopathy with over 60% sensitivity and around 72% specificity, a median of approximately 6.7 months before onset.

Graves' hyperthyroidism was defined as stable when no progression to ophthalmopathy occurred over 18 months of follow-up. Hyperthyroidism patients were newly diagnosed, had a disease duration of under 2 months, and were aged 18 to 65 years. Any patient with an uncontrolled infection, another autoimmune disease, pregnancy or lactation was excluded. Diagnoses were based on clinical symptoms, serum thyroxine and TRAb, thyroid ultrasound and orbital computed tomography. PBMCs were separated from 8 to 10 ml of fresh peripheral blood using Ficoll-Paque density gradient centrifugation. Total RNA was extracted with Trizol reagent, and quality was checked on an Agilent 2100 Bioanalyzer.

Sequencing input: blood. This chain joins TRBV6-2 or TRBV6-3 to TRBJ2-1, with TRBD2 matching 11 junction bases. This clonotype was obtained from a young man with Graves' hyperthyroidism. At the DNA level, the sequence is TGTGCCAGCAGTTCATCTAGCGGGAGGTTCGCCAGTGAGCAGTTCTTC. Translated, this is CASSSSSGRFASEQFF.